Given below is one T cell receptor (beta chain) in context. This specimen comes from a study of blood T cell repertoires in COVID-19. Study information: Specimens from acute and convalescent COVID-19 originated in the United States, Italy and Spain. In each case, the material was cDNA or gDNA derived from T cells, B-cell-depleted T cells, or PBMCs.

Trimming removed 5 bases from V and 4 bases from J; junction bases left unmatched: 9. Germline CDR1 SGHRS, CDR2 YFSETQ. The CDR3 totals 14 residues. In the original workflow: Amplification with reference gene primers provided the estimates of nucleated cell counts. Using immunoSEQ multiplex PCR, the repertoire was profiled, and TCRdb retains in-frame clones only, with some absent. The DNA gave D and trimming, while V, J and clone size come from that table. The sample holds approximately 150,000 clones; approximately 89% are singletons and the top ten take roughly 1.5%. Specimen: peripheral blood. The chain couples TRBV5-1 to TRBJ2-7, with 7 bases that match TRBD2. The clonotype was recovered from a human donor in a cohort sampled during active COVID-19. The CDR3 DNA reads TGCGCCAGCAGTTATGAGGCGGGGGTATACGAGCAGTACTTC. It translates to CASSYEAGVYEQYF.